One T cell receptor (beta chain) is described in this entry. The antigen remains unidentified. This entry belongs to a study of cytomegalovirus exposure and HLA in healthy donors. General study points: As a later analysis showed, several of the most significant clusters appeared to be linked to common viral pathogens. It was reported in a later analysis that an Asian-associated ancestry cluster showed fewer N-insertions than the approximately 700-donor mean.

CDR3 size: 18 residues. Germline CDR1 is SGHTA and CDR2 is FQGNSA. Trimming cost V 5 bases and J 5 bases; bases outside gene matches: 17. With 60 Vbeta and 13 Jbeta primers, the PCR was carried out. Libraries were prepared by immunoSEQ multiplex PCR; TCRdb keeps only in-frame clonotypes and omits some of them. The sample yields about 120,000 clones, 70% seen once. The TCR was taken from a man aged 30 to 45 in good health and CMV-seropositive. V gene TRBV7-2 combines with J gene TRBJ2-1, with 8 bases aligning to TRBD2. Sequencing was done on a sample of PBMCs. The CDR3 region has the DNA TGTGCCAGCAGCCTCCGGGGGGGTCTGGTTTCTCGGGACAATGAGCAGTTCTTC. Translated, it gives CASSLRGGLVSRDNEQFF.